Below, 2 T cell receptor beta chains from the same sample are listed, as sequenced in a study of blood T cells in healthy people across ages. A second 7 to 11 cycle PCR used barcoded and J-beta primers. Using its own MiXCR run on the 5' RACE reads, TCRdb lists one record per CDR3 protein. In the table there are about 1.1 million distinct CDR3 sequences, approximately 38% of which are singletons. The specimen sequenced was blood. The receptors derive from a man younger than 35 in good health.

The V call is TRBV9, the J call TRBJ1-3, with D perhaps matching TRBD1 (6 bases). CDR1 SGDLS and CDR2 YYNGEE come from the germline V gene. Trimming removed 3 bases from V and 4 bases from J, with 14 bases in between. This CDR3 spans 15 amino acids. CDR3 loop: CASSARGGSGNTIYF. CDR3 nucleotides: TGTGCCAGCAGCGCGCGGGGGGGCTCCGGAAACACCATATATTTT.

The chain carries TRBV12-3 or TRBV12-4 and TRBJ2-2; tentative D call: TRBD1 (5 bases). CDR3 length: 16 amino acids. V gave up 8 bases and J gave up 1 base, with 17 bases separating them. Here the CDR3 reads CASDQTARLNTGELFF. CDR3 in DNA: TGTGCCAGCGACCAGACAGCGCGCCTGAACACCGGGGAGCTGTTTTTT.